This TCR beta chain was retrieved from a study of shared clonotypes between healthy human individuals. Study-level points and caveats: Compared with clonotypes that all four donors shared, non-shared clonotypes had lower generation probabilities.

The CDR3 loop spans 17 amino acids. Notes on this clone: Its target is not known.

Naive CD8 cells lacked CD45RO, underwent positive selection for CCR7 and left out terminally differentiated effector memory CD45RA+ cells. Researchers ran the assay at a deep level. Repertoires were generated with immunoSEQ multiplex PCR, while TCRdb's copy carries only in-frame clones and drops some. The sample yields more than 2 million clones, approximately 94% seen once. This chain connects TRBV21-1 to TRBJ1-6; the table's TRBD1 call for D was not verified on the DNA. TRBV21-1 has pseudogene status. The material sequenced was naive CD8+ T cells sorted from blood. This TCR came from a man aged 18 to 35 in good health. This chain's CDR3 is CASSPPDRVDCNSPLHF. The CDR3 nucleotides are TGTGCCAGCAGCCCCCCGGACAGGGTAGACTGTAATTCACCCCTCCACTTT.